This T cell receptor beta chain was observed in a study of blood T cell repertoires in COVID-19. Study in general: Specimens from acute and convalescent COVID-19 originated in the United States, Italy and Spain. T cells, B-cell-depleted T cells, or PBMCs provided the cDNA or gDNA that served as material.

Clones were sequenced by immunoSEQ multiplex PCR, and TCRdb holds only the in-frame ones, with some missing. The sample holds 200,000 to 300,000 clones, approximately 91% seen once. Patients of the Seattle cohort, enrolled during active infection, were followed longitudinally. Germline loops: CDR1 MNHEY, CDR2 SMNVEV (reference sequence). Trimming took off 5 bases at V and 2 bases at J, with 16 bases between the two ends. CDR3 length equals 16 residues. This clonotype was obtained from a man in his thirties or forties with COVID-19, enrolled during active disease. Sequences were obtained from peripheral blood. V is TRBV27 and J is TRBJ1-3, with no clear D. CDR3 sequence reads: CASSQLGGRPGNTIYF. The CDR3 DNA follows: TGTGCCAGCAGTCAACTGGGTGGGAGGCCTGGAAACACCATATATTTT.